These 27 T cell receptor beta chains originate from one sample sequenced in a study of T cells in localized non-small cell lung cancer. Libraries were prepared by immunoSEQ multiplex PCR; TCRdb keeps only in-frame clonotypes and omits some of them. The data show over a thousand clones, with approximately 18% seen just once and approximately 20% held by the top ten. The source was normal lung tissue next to the tumor, collected before any cancer treatment. These receptors all come from a man aged 40 to 70 with stage I squamous cell lung carcinoma.

This clone turned up a few times. The CDR3 bases are TGTGCCAGCAGCTTGGACCTACCCTATTCACCCCTCCACTTT. As protein: CASSLDLPYSPLHF. V usage is TRBV11-3 and J usage is TRBJ1-6, with D hard to call. Trimming removed 3 bases at V and 8 bases at J, with 11 bases between. CDR3 length: 14 residues. Looked up from germline, CDR1 is SGHNT and CDR2 is YENEEA.

This clone was counted between two and nine times. CDR3 sequence (DNA): TGTGCCAGTAACCCTTTGGATGGGTTGATGAACACTGAAGCTTTCTTT. Protein sequence: CASNPLDGLMNTEAFF. The chain links TRBV19 to TRBJ1-1; D is unresolved. Trimming took 7 bases from V and 0 from J, leaving 18 bases between them. Germline V lookup: CDR1 LNHDA, CDR2 SQIVND (reference sequence). There are 16 residues in the CDR3.

The chain has TRBV5-1 and TRBJ1-2; D unresolved. V was trimmed by 4 bases and J by 4 bases, leaving 14 bases between them. The germline V gene has CDR1 SGHRS and CDR2 YFSETQ. This CDR3 comprises 14 residues. CDR3 protein: CASSTEESGYGYTF. The CDR3 nucleotides read TGCGCCAGCAGCACGGAGGAGTCGGGCTATGGCTACACCTTC. The whole variable domain, remainder taken from reference TRBV5-1 and TRBJ1-2, is KAGVTQTPRYLIKTRGQQVTLSCSPISGHRSVSWYQQTPGQGLQFLFEYFSETQRNKGNFPGRFSGRQFSNSRSEMNVSTLELGDSALYLCASSTEESGYGYTFGSGTRLTVV.

This clone was observed a few times. The chain carries TRBV15 and TRBJ2-7, with TRBD1 matching 7 bases. The CDR3 consists of 16 residues. V was clipped by 1 base and J by 3 bases; unmatched bases: 9. Germline V gene lookup returns CDR1 LNHNV and CDR2 YYDKDF (reference sequence). In DNA form, the CDR3 reads TGTGCCACCAGCAGAGGCGAGGGGGCCCCTGACTACGAGCAGTACTTC. This translates into CATSRGEGAPDYEQYF.

The chain carries TRBV30 and TRBJ1-2; D gene ambiguous. Between the trimmed V and J ends, which lost 0 bases and 4 bases, there was a span of 6 bases. The CDR3 sequence is 12 residues long. Per germline, CDR1 GTSNPN and CDR2 SVGIG (reference sequence). The DNA for the CDR3 is TGTGCCTGGAGTGTACAGCCCTATGGCTACACCTTC. This sequence encodes CAWSVQPYGYTF.

By share, this clone counts as large. V and J are TRBV6-8 and TRBJ1-5, with a possible D match to TRBD1 (6 bases). Germline CDR1 and CDR2: MNHGY and SAAAGT. This CDR3 has 14 residues. Trimming took 6 bases from V and 2 from J, leaving 11 bases between them. Written as DNA, the CDR3 is TGTGCCAGCAGCCCAGGGGACGGCAATCAGCCCCAGCATTTT. Its translation: CASSPGDGNQPQHF.

In its sample, this clone ranks as medium-sized. The chain uses TRBV11-3 and TRBJ2-2, with a weak D call TRBD2 (5 bases). V lost 3 bases to trimming and J lost 2 bases, with 10 bases between them. This CDR3 spans 15 amino acids. Looked up from germline, CDR1 is SGHNT and CDR2 is YENEEA. The CDR3 DNA is TGTGCCAGCAGCTTGGACCGACTAAACACCGGGGAGCTGTTTTTT. This translates into CASSLDRLNTGELFF.

This chain links TRBV6-8 with TRBJ1-3; 7 bases match TRBD1. The germline V gene encodes CDR1 MNHGY and CDR2 SAAAGT. The CDR3 length is 16 residues. V lost 0 bases, J lost 0 bases, and 2 bases stayed unmatched. CDR3 region: CASSYSGTDSGNTIYF. The CDR3 DNA follows: TGTGCCAGCAGTTACTCCGGGACAGACTCTGGAAACACCATATATTTT.

This clone is large (0.1 to 1%) by share. The V and J genes are TRBV11-3 and TRBJ2-2, with a tentative D call TRBD1 (6 bases). Germline-derived CDR1 and CDR2 are SGHNT and YENEEA. V lost 2 bases and J lost 6, with 25 bases in between. This CDR3 is built from 19 residues. The CDR3 bases are TGTGCCAGCAGCTTACCCTATCCCCGGACAGAGGGGCGATCCGGGGAGCTGTTTTTT. Residues: CASSLPYPRTEGRSGELFF.

This clone is large (0.1 to 1%). The rearrangement uses TRBV28 and TRBJ1-6; the D is unclear. Germline V gene sequence: CDR1 MDHEN, CDR2 SYDVKM. V lost 6 bases and J lost 8, with 14 bases in between. The CDR3 totals 14 residues. CDR3 loop: CASRPQVFDSPLHF. CDR3 bases: TGTGCCAGCAGACCTCAGGTCTTTGATTCACCCCTCCACTTT.

This clone was picked up a small number of times. The CDR3 reads CASSQGANAAGELFF. Written as DNA, the CDR3 is TGCGCCAGCAGCCAGGGGGCGAACGCTGCCGGGGAGCTGTTTTTT. The chain couples TRBV4-1 to TRBJ2-2; possibly TRBD1 for D (6 bases). V was shortened by 3 bases and J by 6 bases, with 14 bases between the two germline ends. From germline, CDR1 is MGHRA and CDR2 YSYEKL. The CDR3 totals 15 residues.

This clone is deemed medium-sized. One junction end disagrees with the germline gene, perhaps due to a read error. The gene calls are TRBV6-8 and TRBJ1-6; no clear D gene. The germline gives CDR1 MNHGY, CDR2 SAAAGT. The CDR3 runs 15 residues. The DNA of the CDR3 is TGTGCCATCAGTAGAGACGGGATAAGCCTTTCACCCCTCCACTTT. Amino acids: CAISRDGISLSPLHF.

CDR3 protein: CASSSGTVRTNEKLFF. DNA of the CDR3: TGCGCCAGCAGCTCGGGGACCGTGAGGACTAATGAAAAACTGTTTTTT. The genes are TRBV5-1 and TRBJ1-4, with D possibly being TRBD1 (5 bases). V dropped 3 bases and J dropped 2 bases, with 14 bases sitting between them. CDR3 length: 16 amino acids. CDR1 and CDR2 from the germline V gene are SGHRS and YFSETQ.

This clone is large (0.1 to 1%). The chain uses TRBV6-8 and TRBJ2-5; D remains unclear. Germline loops: CDR1 MNHGY, CDR2 SAAAGT. This CDR3 has 13 residues. Trimming cost V 6 bases and J 5 bases, with 13 bases left between them. In nucleotides, the CDR3 is TGTGCCAGCAGGGGTCCCTTGGGGGAGACCCAGTACTTC. Residues: CASRGPLGETQYF.

The table lists this clone with a few counts. This chain connects TRBV6-8 to TRBJ2-7; 7 bases align to TRBD2. Germline V lookup: CDR1 MNHGY, CDR2 SAAAGT. The CDR3 totals 16 residues. Germline trimming cut 5 bases from V and 2 bases from J; bases unmatched to any gene: 12. Here the CDR3 reads CASSEGGNIGAYEQYF. CDR3 DNA sequence: TGTGCCAGCAGTGAGGGAGGGAACATTGGAGCCTACGAGCAGTACTTC.

Only a few counts were recorded for this clone. The chain couples TRBV18 to TRBJ1-1, with 8 bases identical to TRBD1. The CDR3 is made up of 18 amino acids. The ends lost 6 bases at V and 0 bases at J; junction bases unmatched: 15. Germline assignment: CDR1 KGHSH and CDR2 LQKENI. Here the CDR3 DNA reads TGTGCCAGCTCGTCAACCACCCCGGGACAGGTCATGAACACTGAAGCTTTCTTT. Translation: CASSSTTPGQVMNTEAFF.

This clone was counted between two and nine times. The chain is built from TRBV6-8 and TRBJ2-1; no clear D. CDR3 size: 12 residues. V was cut by 2 bases and J by 2 bases, with 1 base left in between. CDR1 is MNHGY, CDR2 SAAAGT, per germline. The chain's CDR3 is CASSYTYNEQFF. CDR3 DNA sequence: TGTGCCAGCAGTTACACCTACAATGAGCAGTTCTTC.

The chain recombines TRBV28 with TRBJ1-6; D remains ambiguous. V was shortened by 7 bases and J by 0 bases, with 10 bases between the two germline ends. Germline CDR1 reads MDHEN; CDR2 reads SYDVKM. This CDR3 region has 15 residues. The CDR3 sequence: CASITASSYNSPLHF. The CDR3 region has the DNA TGTGCCAGCATTACAGCGAGCTCCTATAATTCACCCCTCCACTTT.

The V call is TRBV11-3, the J call TRBJ1-1, with D hard to call. The CDR3 is 18 amino acids. The V gene's germline CDR1 is SGHNT and CDR2 YENEEA. Trimming cost V 5 bases and J 0 bases, with 22 bases left between them. The CDR3 region has the DNA TGTGCCAGCAGCGCCGTGTGGGTAGACGGCTCCATGAACACTGAAGCTTTCTTT. Translation: CASSAVWVDGSMNTEAFF.

The CDR3: CASSLRTSSPSSYNEQFF. The CDR3 DNA sequence: TGCGCCAGCAGCTTGAGGACTAGCTCCCCGAGCTCCTACAATGAGCAGTTCTTC. V usage is TRBV5-1 and J usage is TRBJ2-1; 8 bases map to TRBD2. This CDR3 region has 18 residues. The ends lost 1 base at V and 0 bases at J; junction bases unmatched: 9. Germline assignment: CDR1 SGHRS and CDR2 YFSETQ.

This clone was counted only a few times. The chain employs TRBV11-3 and TRBJ1-6; no clear D. The CDR3 covers 17 residues. CDR1 is SGHNT, CDR2 YENEEA, per germline. The V end was cut by 3 bases, the J end by 4 bases, with 16 bases between. The CDR3 DNA is TGTGCCAGCAGCTTGGCGAGGGCAGAAAGTTATAATTCACCCCTCCACTTT. Residues: CASSLARAESYNSPLHF.

The V and J genes are TRBV11-3 and TRBJ1-2; tentatively, D is TRBD1 (6 bases). The germline CDR1 and CDR2 sequences are SGHNT and YENEEA. The CDR3 sequence is 15 residues long. The V end was cut by 3 bases, the J end by 8 bases, with 19 bases between. In DNA, the CDR3 is TGTGCCAGCAGCTTGACGGCCACAGGGATGGGGGGCTACACCTTC. It yields the protein CASSLTATGMGGYTF.

By frequency in the sample, this clone is medium-sized (0.01 to 0.1%). The V call is TRBV11-3, the J call TRBJ1-6; TRBD1 aligns across 9 bases. J gave up 6 bases and V 4 bases, and 1 base lay outside the gene matches. Per the germline V gene, CDR1 is SGHNT and CDR2 is YENEEA. The CDR3 contains 14 residues. CDR3 coding DNA: TGTGCCAGCAGCTCACAGGGGGCTAATTCACCCCTCCACTTT. Translation: CASSSQGANSPLHF.

The rearrangement links TRBV5-1 to TRBJ1-3, with 8 nucleotides matching TRBD1. Germline V gene sequence: CDR1 SGHRS, CDR2 YFSETQ. With V trimmed by 4 bases and J by 4 bases, 4 bases remained unmatched. The CDR3 length is 14 residues. The DNA for the CDR3 is TGCGCCAGCAGCCCCGGGACAGGAGGAAACACCATATATTTT. Its translation is CASSPGTGGNTIYF.

The V and J genes are TRBV23-1 and TRBJ1-2; D uncertain. TRBV23-1 is an open reading frame whose function is uncertain. Between the trimmed V and J ends, which lost 6 bases and 8 bases, there was a span of 19 bases. This CDR3 is 14 amino acids long. CDR3 sequence (DNA): TGCGCCAGCAGCCAGTACACAGATTCGAAGGGCTACACCTTC. Its translation is CASSQYTDSKGYTF.

The J gene is TRBJ1-4, the V gene TRBV6-8, with D possibly being TRBD1 (5 bases). The V end was cut by 6 bases, the J end by 4 bases, with 12 bases between. This CDR3 has 14 residues. The V gene's germline CDR1 is MNHGY and CDR2 SAAAGT. CDR3 nucleotide sequence: TGTGCCAGCAGGATGGGGGGGGGTAATGAAAAACTGTTTTTT. It is translated as CASRMGGGNEKLFF.

The rearrangement links TRBV6-8 to TRBJ2-1; D is unresolved. The CDR3 loop spans 13 amino acids. Germline values: CDR1 MNHGY, CDR2 SAAAGT. Trimming pared 7 bases from V and 6 bases from J, leaving 13 bases between. CDR3 in DNA: TGTGCCAGCACTGATAATCCTGGCAATGAGCAGTTCTTC. It specifies CASTDNPGNEQFF.